The T cell receptor (beta chain) under discussion was sequenced for a study of T cells in Graves' hyperthyroidism and ophthalmopathy. Points from the study as a whole: A model of 13 V-J pairs discriminated ophthalmopathy from stable hyperthyroidism.

The CDR3 has 15 residues. CDR1 and CDR2 from the germline V gene are MNHNS and SASEGT. V trimming: 7 bases; J trimming: 7 bases; junction bases outside the gene matches: 15. Lactation, pregnancy, other autoimmune disease or uncontrolled infection excluded patients. The blood was taken when hyperthyroidism was first diagnosed, before any ophthalmopathy symptoms showed up. RNA transcripts yielded amplified TCR beta CDR3 regions. RT-PCR in the first round (using the HTBI primer set) targeted the TCR CDR3. TCRdb re-called the multiplex PCR reads with MiXCR, one entry per CDR3 protein. The sample has 650,000 to 850,000 distinct CDR3 sequences, around a sixth seen once. This clonotype was recorded many times. Its target is not known.

The source is a woman in her fifties or sixties with Graves' hyperthyroidism that later progressed to Graves' ophthalmopathy. Sequencing was done on a sample of blood. The rearrangement uses TRBV6-1 and TRBJ2-7; 8 bases map to TRBD1. The CDR3 sequence is CASTASGGGVREQYF. In nucleotides, the CDR3 is TGTGCCAGCACAGCATCAGGGGGCGGGGTGCGGGAGCAGTACTTC.